One sample yielded the 13 T cell receptor beta chains listed below, sequenced in a study of T cell responses to AZD1222 COVID-19 vaccine. The table came from immunoSEQ multiplex PCR; TCRdb's copy has only in-frame clones and leaves some out. The table includes around 150,000 clones, 85% to 95% detected once. The source material was peripheral blood, sampled on day 0 of AZD1222 vaccination. Receptors originate from an adult in good health.

In this sample, this clone turned up once. The chain combines TRBV12-3 or TRBV12-4 with TRBJ1-2; no clear D gene. This CDR3 region has 10 residues. V shed 3 bases and J shed 6 bases, with 2 bases lying between them. The CDR3 bases are TGTGCCAGCAGTTTCCATGGCTACACCTTC. Translation gives CASSFHGYTF.

Turning to this clone: The sample carries other DNA sequences with the same CDR3. This chain's CDR3 is CASSAGGSGANVLTF. CDR3 nucleotide sequence: TGTGCCAGCAGCGCGGGGGGCTCTGGGGCCAACGTCCTGACTTTC. This chain connects TRBV28 to TRBJ2-6, with 8 bases that match TRBD2. Losses at the gene ends were 6 bases for V and 0 bases for J; bases not matched to a gene: 1. Germline V gene data show CDR1 as MDHEN and CDR2 as SYDVKM. There are 15 residues in the CDR3. Supplemented by reference TRBV28 and TRBJ2-6, the full variable domain reads DVKVTQSSRYLVKRTGEKVFLECVQDMDHENMFWYRQDPGLGLRLIYFSYDVKMKEKGDIPEGYSVSREKKERFSLILESASTNQTSMYLCASSAGGSGANVLTFGAGSRLTVL.

The count of this clone is one. V is TRBV6-5 and J is TRBJ1-1; D gene ambiguous. Germline CDR1 MNHEY, CDR2 SVGAGI. This CDR3 spans 11 amino acids. The ends were cut back, 7 bases at V and 4 bases at J, with 7 bases in the middle. CDR3 DNA: TGTGCCAGCAAAGGTGCCACTGAAGCTTTCTTT. This gives the protein CASKGATEAFF.

This sequence joins TRBV6-5 and TRBJ2-5; 7 nucleotides match TRBD1. The V gene's germline CDR1 is MNHEY and CDR2 SVGAGI. The J segment lost 1 base and the V segment lost 6 bases, leaving 5 bases of the junction unmatched. The CDR3 extends over 14 amino acids. The CDR3 protein is CASSRRDSQETQYF. The CDR3 bases are TGTGCCAGCAGCCGCCGGGACAGCCAAGAGACCCAGTACTTC.

The chain couples TRBV19 to TRBJ1-5; 9 nucleotides agree with TRBD1. The CDR3 length is 15 residues. Germline loops: CDR1 LNHDA, CDR2 SQIVND (reference sequence). V was clipped by 6 bases and J by 5 bases; unmatched bases: 8. The CDR3 region has the DNA TGTGCCAGTAGGTCCCGGGACAGGGCCGATCAGCCCCAGCATTTT. Translated: CASRSRDRADQPQHF.

The chain is built from TRBV11-3 and TRBJ1-1; 9 bases agree with TRBD1. The CDR3 has 15 amino acids. The V gene's germline CDR1 is SGHNT and CDR2 YENEEA. After removal of 1 base from V and 2 bases from J, the junction contained 2 bases not matched to a gene. As DNA, the CDR3 is TGTGCCAGCAGCTTAGGGGACAGGGCAAACACTGAAGCTTTCTTT. The encoded protein is CASSLGDRANTEAFF.

The chain combines TRBV7-2 with TRBJ1-2; D ambiguous. V lost 1 base, J lost 2 bases, and 8 bases lay in between. The CDR3 covers 14 residues. Germline loops: CDR1 SGHTA, CDR2 FQGNSA. CDR3 bases: TGTGCCAGCAGCTTAGTCGAGGGAAACTATGGCTACACCTTC. Translated: CASSLVEGNYGYTF.

The chain couples TRBV3-1 (or the pseudogene TRBV3-2) to TRBJ1-1; 7 nucleotides match TRBD1. V lost 2 bases to trimming and J lost 8 bases; unmatched junction nucleotides: 8. This CDR3 is built from 14 residues. The germline V gene encodes CDR1 LGHDT and CDR2 YNNKEL (reference sequence). The DNA of the CDR3 is TGTGCCAGCAGCCAATTGGGCAGGGGGGAAGAAGCTTTCTTT. Its translation: CASSQLGRGEEAFF.

This chain uses TRBV18 with TRBJ1-1; D is possibly TRBD1 (6 bases). This CDR3 has 15 amino acids. The V gene's germline CDR1 is KGHSH and CDR2 LQKENI. V gave up 3 bases and J gave up 5 bases, with 16 bases separating them. The CDR3 sequence is CASSPNDRGRTEAFF. CDR3 DNA sequence: TGTGCCAGCTCACCCAACGATCGGGGGCGAACTGAAGCTTTCTTT.

This chain uses TRBV7-8 with TRBJ2-7; 9 positions agree with TRBD2. This CDR3 has 14 residues. Germline CDR1 reads SGHVS; CDR2 reads FQNEAQ. The ends lost 3 bases at V and 7 bases at J; junction bases unmatched: 7. The CDR3 spells CASSLREGHREQYV. DNA for the CDR3: TGTGCCAGCAGCTTGCGGGAGGGACATAGAGAGCAGTACGTC.

V gene TRBV10-3 combines with J gene TRBJ1-1; tentative D call: TRBD1 (6 bases). Germline V gene lookup returns CDR1 ENHRY and CDR2 SYGVKD. The CDR3 is made up of 14 amino acids. With 6 bases removed from V and 1 base from J, the gap between germline ends came to 12 bases. CDR3 loop: CAISSSTGNTEAFF. In DNA, the CDR3 is TGTGCCATCAGCTCCTCGACAGGGAACACTGAAGCTTTCTTT.

The chain uses TRBV9 and TRBJ2-1; a possible D gene is TRBD2 (5 bases). CDR3 length equals 18 residues. V lost 0 bases and J lost 1, with 17 bases in between. The germline V gene encodes CDR1 SGDLS and CDR2 YYNGEE. In DNA form, the CDR3 reads TGTGCCAGCAGCGTAGGATCGGTGGAGGCGGTATCCTACAATGAGCAGTTCTTC. Translation gives CASSVGSVEAVSYNEQFF.

This clone was seen once. Written as DNA, the CDR3 is TGTGCCAGCAGCTCAAACCCGGGACAGAATAATTCACCCCTCCACTTT. Translating it yields CASSSNPGQNNSPLHF. V usage is TRBV28 and J usage is TRBJ1-6; 7 bases are shared with TRBD1. The germline CDR1 and CDR2 sequences are MDHEN and SYDVKM. V gave up 6 bases and J gave up 5 bases; unmatched junction bases: 10. The CDR3 spans 16 residues.